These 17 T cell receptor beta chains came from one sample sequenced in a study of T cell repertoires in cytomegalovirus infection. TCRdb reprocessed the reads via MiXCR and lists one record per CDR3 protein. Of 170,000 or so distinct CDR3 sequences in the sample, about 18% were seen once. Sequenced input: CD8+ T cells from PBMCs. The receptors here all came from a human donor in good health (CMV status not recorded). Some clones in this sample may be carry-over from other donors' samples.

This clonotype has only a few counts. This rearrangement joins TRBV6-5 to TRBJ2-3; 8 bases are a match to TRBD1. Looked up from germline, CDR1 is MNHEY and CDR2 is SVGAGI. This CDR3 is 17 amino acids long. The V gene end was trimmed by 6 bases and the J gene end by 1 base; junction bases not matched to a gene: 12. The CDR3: CASSGTGDRLRTDTQYF. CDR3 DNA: TGTGCCAGCAGCGGTACAGGGGACAGGCTGCGCACAGATACGCAGTATTTT.

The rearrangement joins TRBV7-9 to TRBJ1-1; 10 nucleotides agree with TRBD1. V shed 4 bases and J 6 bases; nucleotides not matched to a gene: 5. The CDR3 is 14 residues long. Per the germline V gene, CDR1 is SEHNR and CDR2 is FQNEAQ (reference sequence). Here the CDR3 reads CASSSDRGRSEAFF. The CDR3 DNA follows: TGTGCCAGCAGCTCGGACAGGGGGAGGTCTGAAGCTTTCTTT.

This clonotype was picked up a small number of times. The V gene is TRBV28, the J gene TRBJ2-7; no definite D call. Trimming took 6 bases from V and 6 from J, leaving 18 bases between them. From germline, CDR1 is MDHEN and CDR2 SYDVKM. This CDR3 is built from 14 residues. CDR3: CASRIGPRASEQYF. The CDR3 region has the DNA TGTGCCAGCAGAATCGGGCCTCGGGCCAGCGAGCAGTACTTC. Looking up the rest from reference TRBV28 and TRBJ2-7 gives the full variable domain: DVKVTQSSRYLVKRTGEKVFLECVQDMDHENMFWYRQDPGLGLRLIYFSYDVKMKEKGDIPEGYSVSREKKERFSLILESASTNQTSMYLCASRIGPRASEQYFGPGTRLTVT.

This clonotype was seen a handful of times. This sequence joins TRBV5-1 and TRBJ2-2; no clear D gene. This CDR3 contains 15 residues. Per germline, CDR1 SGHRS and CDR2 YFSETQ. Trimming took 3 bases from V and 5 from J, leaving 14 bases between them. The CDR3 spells CASSYLTERTGELFF. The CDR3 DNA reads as TGCGCCAGCAGCTACCTTACTGAGAGAACCGGGGAGCTGTTTTTT.

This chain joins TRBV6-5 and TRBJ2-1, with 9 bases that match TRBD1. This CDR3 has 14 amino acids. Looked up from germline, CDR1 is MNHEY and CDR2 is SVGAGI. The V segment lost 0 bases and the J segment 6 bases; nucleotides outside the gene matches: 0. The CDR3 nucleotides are TGTGCCAGCAGTTACTCGGACAGGGGCAATGAGCAGTTCTTC. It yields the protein CASSYSDRGNEQFF.

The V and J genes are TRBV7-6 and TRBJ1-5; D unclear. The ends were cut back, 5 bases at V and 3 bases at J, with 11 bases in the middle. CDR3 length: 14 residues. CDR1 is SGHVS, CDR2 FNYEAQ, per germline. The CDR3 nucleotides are TGTGCCAGCAGCCGTGAAGGGATCAATCAGCCCCAGCATTTT. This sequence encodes CASSREGINQPQHF.

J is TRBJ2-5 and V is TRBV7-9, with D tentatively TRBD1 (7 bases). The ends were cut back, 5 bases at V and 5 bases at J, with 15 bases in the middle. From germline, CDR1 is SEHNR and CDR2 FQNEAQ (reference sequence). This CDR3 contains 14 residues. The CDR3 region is CASSLEGAGETQYF. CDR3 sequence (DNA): TGTGCCAGCAGCCTGGAGGGGGCCGGGGAGACCCAGTACTTC.

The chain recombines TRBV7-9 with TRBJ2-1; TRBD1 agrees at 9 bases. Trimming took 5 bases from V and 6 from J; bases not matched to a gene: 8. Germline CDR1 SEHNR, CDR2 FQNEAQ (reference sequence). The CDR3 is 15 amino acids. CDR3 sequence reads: CASSPVGQGFNEQFF. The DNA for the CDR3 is TGTGCCAGCAGCCCCGTGGGACAGGGTTTCAATGAGCAGTTCTTC.

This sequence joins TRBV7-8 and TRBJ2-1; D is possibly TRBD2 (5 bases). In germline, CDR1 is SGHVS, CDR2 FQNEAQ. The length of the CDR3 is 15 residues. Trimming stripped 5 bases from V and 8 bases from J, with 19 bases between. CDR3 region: CASSGAGPSRDEQFF. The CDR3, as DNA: TGTGCCAGCAGCGGAGCCGGGCCGTCGAGGGATGAGCAGTTCTTC.

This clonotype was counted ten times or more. Here the CDR3 reads CASSLFRGRNTGELFF. The CDR3 bases are TGTGCCAGCAGCTTATTTCGGGGGAGGAACACCGGGGAGCTGTTTTTT. V and J are TRBV7-2 and TRBJ2-2, with D possibly TRBD2 on 6 matching bases. Germline assignment: CDR1 SGHTA and CDR2 FQGNSA. This CDR3 is 16 amino acids long. V was cut by 2 bases and J by 1 base, with 11 bases left in between.

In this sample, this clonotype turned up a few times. The CDR3 coding sequence is TGTGCCAGCAGTTCCGAGGGGGCTCATCAGCCCCAGCATTTT. This sequence encodes CASSSEGAHQPQHF. V is TRBV6-5 and J is TRBJ1-5, with TRBD1 matching over 7 bases. Losses at the gene ends were 4 bases for V and 5 bases for J; bases not matched to a gene: 5. The CDR3 spans 14 residues. The germline gives CDR1 MNHEY, CDR2 SVGAGI.

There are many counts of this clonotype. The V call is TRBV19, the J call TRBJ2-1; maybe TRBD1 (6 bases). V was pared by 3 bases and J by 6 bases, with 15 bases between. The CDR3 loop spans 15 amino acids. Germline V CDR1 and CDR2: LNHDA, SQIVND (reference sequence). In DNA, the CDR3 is TGTGCCAGTAGTATCGGTGGCAGGGGTAGCAATGAGCAGTTCTTC. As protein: CASSIGGRGSNEQFF.

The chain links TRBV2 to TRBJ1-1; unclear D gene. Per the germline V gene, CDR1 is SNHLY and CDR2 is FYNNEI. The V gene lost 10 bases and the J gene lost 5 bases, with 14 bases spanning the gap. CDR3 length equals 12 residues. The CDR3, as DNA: TGTGCCACGAGGCTTGGTCGGACTGAAGCTTTCTTT. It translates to CATRLGRTEAFF.

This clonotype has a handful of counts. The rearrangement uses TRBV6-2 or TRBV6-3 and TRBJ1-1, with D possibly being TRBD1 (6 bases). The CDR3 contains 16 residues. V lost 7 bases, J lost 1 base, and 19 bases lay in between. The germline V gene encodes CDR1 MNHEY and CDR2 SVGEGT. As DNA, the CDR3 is TGTGCCAGCATCCCCCGGGACAACGACTGGAACACTGAAGCTTTCTTT. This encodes CASIPRDNDWNTEAFF.

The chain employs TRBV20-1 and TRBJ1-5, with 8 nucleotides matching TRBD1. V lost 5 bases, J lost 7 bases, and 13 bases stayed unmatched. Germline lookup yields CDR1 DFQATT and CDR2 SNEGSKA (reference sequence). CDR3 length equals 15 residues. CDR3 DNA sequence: TGCAGTGCTCACAACAGCAGACAGGGGAGCCAGCCCCAGCATTTT. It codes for CSAHNSRQGSQPQHF.

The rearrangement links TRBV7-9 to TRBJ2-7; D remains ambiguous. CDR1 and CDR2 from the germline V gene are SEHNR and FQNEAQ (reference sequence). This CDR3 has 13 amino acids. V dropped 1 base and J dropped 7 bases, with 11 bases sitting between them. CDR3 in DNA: TGTGCCAGCAGCTTAGGGTCCTCGAGGGAGCAGTACTTC. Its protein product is CASSLGSSREQYF.

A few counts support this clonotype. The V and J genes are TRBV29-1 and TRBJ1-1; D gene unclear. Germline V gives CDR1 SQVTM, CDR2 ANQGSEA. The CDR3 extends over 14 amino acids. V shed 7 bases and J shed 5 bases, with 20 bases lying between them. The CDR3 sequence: CSDGRSVVGTEAFF. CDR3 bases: TGCAGCGACGGAAGGAGTGTAGTTGGAACTGAAGCTTTCTTT. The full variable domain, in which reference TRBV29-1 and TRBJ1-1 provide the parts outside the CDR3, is SAVISQKPSRDICQRGTSLTIQCQVDSQVTMMFWYRQQPGQSLTLIATANQGSEATYESGFVIDKFPISRPNLTFSTLTVSNMSPEDSSIYLCSDGRSVVGTEAFFGQGTRLTVV.